The entry that follows covers one T cell receptor beta chain sequence. Its antigen is currently unknown. Each CDR3 protein is one row after TCRdb ran MiXCR on the RT-PCR reads. The data hold some 300,000 distinct CDR3 sequences, with approximately 20% observed a single time. The CDR3 is 11 residues long. Trimming cost V 10 bases and J 3 bases, with 10 bases left between them. Per germline, CDR1 MNHEY and CDR2 SVGEGT. This record comes from a study of response to subunit inactivated influenza vaccine. General study results and limits: Authors suggested each seasonal influenza vaccination recruits few new T cells.

This material consisted of PBMCs from blood, taken less than 22 months after vaccination. The chain is built from TRBV6-2 or TRBV6-3 and TRBJ2-7; D is perhaps TRBD1 (6 bases). This clonotype was sampled from a man between 50 and 75 years old who received an inactivated influenza vaccine. CDR3 region: CATGQNYEQYF. Written as DNA, the CDR3 is TGTGCCACCGGACAGAACTACGAGCAGTACTTC.